These 4 T cell receptor beta chains were all obtained from the same sample, sequenced in a study of blood T cell repertoires in COVID-19. Libraries were prepared by immunoSEQ multiplex PCR; TCRdb keeps only in-frame clonotypes and omits some of them. Of 65,000 to 90,000 clones detected, 86% appear once; the ten largest clones hold approximately 21%. Specimen: peripheral blood. The receptors here all came from an elderly woman in a cohort sampled during active or convalescent COVID-19.

V and J are TRBV10-3 and TRBJ2-3, with D unresolved. V lost 2 bases to trimming and J lost 1 base, with 7 bases between them. This CDR3 contains 14 residues. The germline gives CDR1 ENHRY, CDR2 SYGVKD. The CDR3 nucleotides read TGTGCCATCAGTGAGGTTCAGGGCACAGATACGCAGTATTTT. Its translation is CAISEVQGTDTQYF.

This rearrangement joins TRBV29-1 to TRBJ1-1; 7 bases are shared with TRBD1. After removal of 3 bases from V and 8 bases from J, the junction contained 9 bases not matched to a gene. Per the germline V gene, CDR1 is SQVTM and CDR2 is ANQGSEA. This CDR3 region has 13 residues. The CDR3 sequence is CSVEIRAGGEAFF. CDR3 nucleotides: TGCAGCGTTGAGATTAGGGCAGGGGGGGAAGCTTTCTTT.

J is TRBJ2-5 and V is TRBV5-4; tentatively, D is TRBD2 (6 bases). The V and J ends lost 3 bases and 4 bases respectively, with 13 bases between them. The germline V gene has CDR1 SGHNT and CDR2 YYREEE (reference sequence). This CDR3 is built from 14 residues. In nucleotides, the CDR3 is TGTGCCAGCAGCTCCCCCGCGGAGGGAGAGACCCAGTACTTC. Encoded protein: CASSSPAEGETQYF.

This clone has just a few counts. The chain carries TRBV11-3 and TRBJ1-3, with a weak D call TRBD1 (6 bases). Germline CDR1 reads SGHNT; CDR2 reads YENEEA. This CDR3 has 14 amino acids. V was trimmed by 5 bases and J by 2 bases, leaving 10 bases between them. CDR3 residues: CASSRGTTGNTIYF. In nucleotides, the CDR3 is TGTGCCAGCAGCCGAGGGACAACTGGAAACACCATATATTTT.